This T cell receptor (beta chain) is from a study of T cell responses to AZD1222 COVID-19 vaccine. Sequencing used immunoSEQ multiplex PCR; TCRdb keeps in-frame clones, though not all of them. The data contain 200,000 to 250,000 clones, about 95% of them singletons. Per the germline V gene, CDR1 is SGDLS and CDR2 is YYNGEE. V was trimmed by 4 bases and J by 2 bases, leaving 13 bases between them. The length of the CDR3 is 14 residues. The origin of this receptor is an adult who received the MenACWY meningococcal vaccine as a control. The material sequenced was peripheral blood, taken 28 days after the second dose of the MenACWY control vaccine. The V call is TRBV9, the J call TRBJ2-7; D is perhaps TRBD1 (6 bases). DNA for the CDR3: TGTGCCAGCAGCAAAGGGACAATTGCCTACGAGCAGTACTTC. This translates into CASSKGTIAYEQYF.